This T cell receptor beta chain was profiled in a study of beta chain features in type 1 diabetes. There are 15 residues in the CDR3. V lost 0 bases to trimming and J lost 2 bases, with 10 bases between them. The germline V gene encodes CDR1 LNHNV and CDR2 YYDKDF (reference sequence). Every bit of the isolated RNA underwent reverse transcription, so sequencing read expressed TCRB transcripts. The study sequenced naive, central memory and regulatory T cell samples to an average of roughly 3.4 million reads. Some clones are missing from TCRdb's copy, which holds only in-frame ones; the method was immunoSEQ multiplex PCR. This sample has 100,000 to 150,000 clones, with approximately 10% found just once. Findings of the study overall: The naive, central memory and Treg TCRB repertoires of patients appeared to be more similar to one another than those of healthy donors. Type 1 diabetes patients had TCRB CDR3s that were shorter (moderately but significantly so) in all four CD4+ subsets.

To note about this clone: No antigen is known for it.

The sample consisted of central memory CD4+ T cells from blood. This clonotype was obtained from a man aged 30 to 39 with type 1 diabetes. The rearrangement uses TRBV15 and TRBJ2-5; the D gene is possibly TRBD1 (6 bases). The CDR3 protein is CATSRDSGEQETQYF. The DNA for the CDR3 is TGTGCCACCAGCAGAGATTCAGGGGAACAAGAGACCCAGTACTTC.